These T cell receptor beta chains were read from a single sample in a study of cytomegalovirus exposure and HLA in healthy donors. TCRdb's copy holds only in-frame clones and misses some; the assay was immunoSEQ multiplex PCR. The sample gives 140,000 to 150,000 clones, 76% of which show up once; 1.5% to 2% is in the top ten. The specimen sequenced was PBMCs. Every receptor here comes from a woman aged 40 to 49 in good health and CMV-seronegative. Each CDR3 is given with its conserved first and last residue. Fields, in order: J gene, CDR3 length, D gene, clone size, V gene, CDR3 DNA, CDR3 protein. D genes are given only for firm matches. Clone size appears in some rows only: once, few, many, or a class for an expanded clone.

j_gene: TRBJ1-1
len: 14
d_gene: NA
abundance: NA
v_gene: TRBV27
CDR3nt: TGTGCCAGCACAAAGGGGGATCTGAACACTGAAGCTTTCTTT
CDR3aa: CASTKGDLNTEAFF

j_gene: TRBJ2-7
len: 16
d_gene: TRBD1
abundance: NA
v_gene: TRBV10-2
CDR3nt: TGCGCCAGCAGTGAGTGGACAGGGGCTTCAACCTACGAGCAGTACTTC
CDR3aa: CASSEWTGASTYEQYF

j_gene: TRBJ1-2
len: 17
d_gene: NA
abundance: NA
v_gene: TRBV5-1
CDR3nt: TGCGCCAGCACCCGGACCCCGGGGGGGCAGCTAAACTATGGCTACACCTTC
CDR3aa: CASTRTPGGQLNYGYTF

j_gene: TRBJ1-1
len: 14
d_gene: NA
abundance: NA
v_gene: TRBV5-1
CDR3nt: TGCGCCAGCAGCCGAGGCGGGGGGGATACTGAAGCTTTCTTT
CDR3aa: CASSRGGGDTEAFF

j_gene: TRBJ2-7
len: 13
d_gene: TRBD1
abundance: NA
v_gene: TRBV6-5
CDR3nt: TGTGCCAGCAGAAAGACAGGGTCCTACGAGCAGTACTTC
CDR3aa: CASRKTGSYEQYF

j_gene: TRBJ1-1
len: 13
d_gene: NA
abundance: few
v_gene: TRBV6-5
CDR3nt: TGTGCCAGCAGTTACTCGAGGGTAACTGAAGCTTTCTTT
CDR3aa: CASSYSRVTEAFF

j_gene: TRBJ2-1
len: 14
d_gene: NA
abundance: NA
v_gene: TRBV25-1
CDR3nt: TGTGCCAGCACCAAGCCCGGGTTGAACAATGAGCAGTTCTTC
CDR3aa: CASTKPGLNNEQFF

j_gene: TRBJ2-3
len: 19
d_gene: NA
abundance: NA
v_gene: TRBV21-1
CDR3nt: TGTGCCAGCAGCAAAGGGAACAGGGAGCTCGGGAATGGGACAGATACGCAGTATTTT
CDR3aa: CASSKGNRELGNGTDTQYF

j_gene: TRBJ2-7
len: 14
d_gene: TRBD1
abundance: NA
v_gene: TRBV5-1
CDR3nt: TGCGCCAGCAGCTTGGGACAGGGTGGCTACGAGCAGTACTTC
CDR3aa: CASSLGQGGYEQYF

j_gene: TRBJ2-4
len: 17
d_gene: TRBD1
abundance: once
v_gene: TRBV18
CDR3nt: TGTGCCAGCTCGAACCTTATACAGGGGGCGGCCAAAAACATTCAGTACTTC
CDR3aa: CASSNLIQGAAKNIQYF

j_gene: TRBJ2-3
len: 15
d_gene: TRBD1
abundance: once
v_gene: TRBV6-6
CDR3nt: TGTGCCAGCAGTGGGCAGGGGGCGCGCACAGATACGCAGTATTTT
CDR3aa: CASSGQGARTDTQYF

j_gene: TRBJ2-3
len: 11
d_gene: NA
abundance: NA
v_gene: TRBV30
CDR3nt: TGTGCCTGGAGGAGACACGATACGCAGTATTTT
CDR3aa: CAWRRHDTQYF

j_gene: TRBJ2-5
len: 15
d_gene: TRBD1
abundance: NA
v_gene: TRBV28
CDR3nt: TGTGCCAGCTGCCTTCTTAGGACAGGCCAAGAGACCCAGTACTTC
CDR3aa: CASCLLRTGQETQYF

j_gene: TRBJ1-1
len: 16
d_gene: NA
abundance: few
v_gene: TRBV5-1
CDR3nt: TGCGCCAGCAGGGGGGGTGGGACCGATTCTAGCACTGAAGCTTTCTTT
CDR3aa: CASRGGGTDSSTEAFF

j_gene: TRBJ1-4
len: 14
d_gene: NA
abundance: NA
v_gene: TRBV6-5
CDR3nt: TGTGCCAGCAGTCCCCTTGCAACTAATGAAAAACTGTTTTTT
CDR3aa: CASSPLATNEKLFF

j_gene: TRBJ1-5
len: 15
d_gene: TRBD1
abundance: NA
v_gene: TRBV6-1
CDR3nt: TGTGCCAGCAGTAAACAGGGGAATAGCAATCAGCCCCAGCATTTT
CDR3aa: CASSKQGNSNQPQHF

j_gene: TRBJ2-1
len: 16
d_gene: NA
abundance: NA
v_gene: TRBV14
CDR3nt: TGTGCCAGCAGCCAAGGCGGGTCTAGCGTTCACAATGAGCAGTTCTTC
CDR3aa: CASSQGGSSVHNEQFF

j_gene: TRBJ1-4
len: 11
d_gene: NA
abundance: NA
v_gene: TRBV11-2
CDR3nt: TGTGCCAGCAGCAGGGGAGAAAAACTGTTTTTT
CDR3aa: CASSRGEKLFF

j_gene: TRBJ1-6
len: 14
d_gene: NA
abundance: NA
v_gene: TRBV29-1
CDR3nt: TGCAGCGTTAAGACACAGGAGGGAAATTCACCCCTCCACTTT
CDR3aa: CSVKTQEGNSPLHF

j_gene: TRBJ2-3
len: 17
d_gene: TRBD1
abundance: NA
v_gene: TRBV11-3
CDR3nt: TGTGCCAGCAGCTTAGGGGACAGGGGGCATAACACAGATACGCAGTATTTT
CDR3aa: CASSLGDRGHNTDTQYF

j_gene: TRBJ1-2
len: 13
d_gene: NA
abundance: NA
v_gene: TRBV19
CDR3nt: TGTGCCAGTAGGTTGACAGCGAACTATGGCTACACCTTC
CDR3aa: CASRLTANYGYTF

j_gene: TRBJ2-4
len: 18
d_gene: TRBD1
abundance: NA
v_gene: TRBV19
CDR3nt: TGTGCCAGTAGTATAGCTCCCTCCGGGACAGTTTATGCAAACATTCAGTACTTC
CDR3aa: CASSIAPSGTVYANIQYF

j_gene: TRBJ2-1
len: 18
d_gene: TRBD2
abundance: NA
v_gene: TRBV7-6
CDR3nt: TGTGCCAGCAGCTTCACTAGCGGGGGATACGGGGGGTCGGCTGAGCAGTTCTTC
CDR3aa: CASSFTSGGYGGSAEQFF

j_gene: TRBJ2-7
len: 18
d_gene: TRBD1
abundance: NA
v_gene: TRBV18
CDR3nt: TGTGCCAGCTCTTCCACCCACGGGACCGGGACAGGAGCCTACGAGCAGTACTTC
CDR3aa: CASSSTHGTGTGAYEQYF

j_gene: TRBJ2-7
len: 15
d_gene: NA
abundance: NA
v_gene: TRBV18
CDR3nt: TGTGCCAGCTCACCCAGCTCGGAGGGAACCTACGAGCAGTACTTC
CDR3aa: CASSPSSEGTYEQYF

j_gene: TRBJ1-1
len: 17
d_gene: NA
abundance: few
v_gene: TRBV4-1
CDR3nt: TGCGCCAGCAGCCAGGAGAACCCTTTAGAGATGAACACTGAAGCTTTCTTT
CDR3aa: CASSQENPLEMNTEAFF

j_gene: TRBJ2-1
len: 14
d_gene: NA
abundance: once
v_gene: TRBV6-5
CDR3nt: TGTGCCAGCAGTTTAGTGAGCTCCTACAATGAGCAGTTCTTC
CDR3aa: CASSLVSSYNEQFF

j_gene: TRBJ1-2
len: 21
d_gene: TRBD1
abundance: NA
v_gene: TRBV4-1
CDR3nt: TGCGCCAGCAGCCAAGCTCGGGGGGGACCGGGACAGGGGAAAGCTAACTATGGCTACACCTTC
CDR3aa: CASSQARGGPGQGKANYGYTF

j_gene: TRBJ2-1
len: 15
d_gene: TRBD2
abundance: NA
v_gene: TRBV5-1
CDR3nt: TGCGCCAGCAGCTTACTAGCGGGGGCATACAATGAGCAGTTCTTC
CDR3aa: CASSLLAGAYNEQFF

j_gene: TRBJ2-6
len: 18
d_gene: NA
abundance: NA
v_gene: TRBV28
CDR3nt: TGTGCCAGCACCCGGGGGCGGGGGTCCTGGGCTGGGGCCAACGTCCTGACTTTC
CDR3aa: CASTRGRGSWAGANVLTF

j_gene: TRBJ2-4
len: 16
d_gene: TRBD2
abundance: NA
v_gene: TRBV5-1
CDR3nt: TGCGCCAGCAGCTTTAGCGGGGGGCTGAACAAAAACATTCAGTACTTC
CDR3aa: CASSFSGGLNKNIQYF

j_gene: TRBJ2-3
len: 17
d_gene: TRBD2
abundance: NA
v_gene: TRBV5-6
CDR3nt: TGTGCCAGCAGCTTGGGTTCTAGCGGGGGTAGCACAGATACGCAGTATTTT
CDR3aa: CASSLGSSGGSTDTQYF

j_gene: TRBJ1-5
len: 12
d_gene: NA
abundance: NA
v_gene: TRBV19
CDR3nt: TGTGCCAGTATCGGTCGCAATCAGCCCCAGCATTTT
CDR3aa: CASIGRNQPQHF

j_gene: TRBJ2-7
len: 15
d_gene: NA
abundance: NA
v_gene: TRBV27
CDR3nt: TGTGCCAGCAGTTTAGTAGGGACAGCGGGCGGCGAGCAGTACTTC
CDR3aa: CASSLVGTAGGEQYF

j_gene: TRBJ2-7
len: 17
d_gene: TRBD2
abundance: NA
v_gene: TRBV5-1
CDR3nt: TGCGCCAGCAGCTTGGAAGTGTGGCGGGAGGGTCTATACGAGCAGTACTTC
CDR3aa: CASSLEVWREGLYEQYF

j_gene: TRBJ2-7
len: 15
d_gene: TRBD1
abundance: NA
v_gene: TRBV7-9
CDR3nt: TGTGCCAGCAGCCAAACCGGGACAGGGGTTGCCGAGCAGTACTTC
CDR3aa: CASSQTGTGVAEQYF

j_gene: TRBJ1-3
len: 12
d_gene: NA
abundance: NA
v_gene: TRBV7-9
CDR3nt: TGTGCCAGCAGCCTTTATAGAAACACCATATATTTT
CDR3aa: CASSLYRNTIYF

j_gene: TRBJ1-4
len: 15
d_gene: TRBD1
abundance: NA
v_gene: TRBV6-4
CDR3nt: TGTGCCAGCAGTGCACAGGGGGGCACTAATGAAAAACTGTTTTTT
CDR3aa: CASSAQGGTNEKLFF

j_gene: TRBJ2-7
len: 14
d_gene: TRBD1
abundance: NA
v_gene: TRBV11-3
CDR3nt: TGTGCCAGCAGCAAACCGGGACAGGGGAACGAGCAGTACTTC
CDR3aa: CASSKPGQGNEQYF

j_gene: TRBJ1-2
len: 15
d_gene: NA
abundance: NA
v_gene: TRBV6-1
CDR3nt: TGTGCCAGCAGCCCCTCGGGGAAAGGGAACTATGGCTACACCTTC
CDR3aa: CASSPSGKGNYGYTF

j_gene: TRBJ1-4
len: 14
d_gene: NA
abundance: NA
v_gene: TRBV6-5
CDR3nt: TGTGCCAGCAGCCCAGGGCCAGGAAATGAAAAACTGTTTTTT
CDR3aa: CASSPGPGNEKLFF

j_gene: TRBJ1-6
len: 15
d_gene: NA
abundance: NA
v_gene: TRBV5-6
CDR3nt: TGTGCCAGCAGCTTGCGTTTGGGGGCTAGGTCACCCCTCCACTTT
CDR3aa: CASSLRLGARSPLHF

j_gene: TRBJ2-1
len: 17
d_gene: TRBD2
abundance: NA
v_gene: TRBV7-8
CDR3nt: TGTGCCAGCAGCCCCCACCAGACTAGCGGGAGTTTGGTTGAGCAGTTCTTC
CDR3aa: CASSPHQTSGSLVEQFF

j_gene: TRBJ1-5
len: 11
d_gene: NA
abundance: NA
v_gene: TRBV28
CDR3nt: TGTGCCAGCAGTGGGGCCTGGCCCCAGCATTTT
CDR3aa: CASSGAWPQHF

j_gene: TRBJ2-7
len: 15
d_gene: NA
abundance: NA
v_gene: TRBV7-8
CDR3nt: TGTGCCAGCAGCTTCAGGCCAACCCAACCCGACGAGCAGTACTTC
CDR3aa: CASSFRPTQPDEQYF

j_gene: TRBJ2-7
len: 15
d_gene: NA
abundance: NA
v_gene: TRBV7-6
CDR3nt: TGTGCCAGCAGCCCAACCCCGCTGGGGGGAGACGAGCAGTACTTC
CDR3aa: CASSPTPLGGDEQYF

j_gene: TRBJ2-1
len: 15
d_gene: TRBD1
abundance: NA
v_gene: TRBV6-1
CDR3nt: TGTGCCAGCAAACCGGGACAGGGGGCAGGGAATGAGCAGTTCTTC
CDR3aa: CASKPGQGAGNEQFF

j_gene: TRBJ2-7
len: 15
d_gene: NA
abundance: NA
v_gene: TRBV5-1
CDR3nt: TGCGCCAGCAGCTTGGAAGGACTCGCCTCCTACGAGCAGTACTTC
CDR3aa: CASSLEGLASYEQYF

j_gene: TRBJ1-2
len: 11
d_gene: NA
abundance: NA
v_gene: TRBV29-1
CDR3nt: TGCAGCGTAGGGGTTTATGATGGCTACACCTTC
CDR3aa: CSVGVYDGYTF

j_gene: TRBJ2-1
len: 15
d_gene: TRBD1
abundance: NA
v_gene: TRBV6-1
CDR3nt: TGTGCCAGCAGTGAGCGGCAGGGGGTATCGCATGAGCAGTTCTTC
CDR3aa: CASSERQGVSHEQFF

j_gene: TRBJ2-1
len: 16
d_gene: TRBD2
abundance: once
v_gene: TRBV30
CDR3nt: TGTGCCTGGAGCAAACTAGCGGGACTAAACTACAATGAGCAGTTCTTC
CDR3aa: CAWSKLAGLNYNEQFF

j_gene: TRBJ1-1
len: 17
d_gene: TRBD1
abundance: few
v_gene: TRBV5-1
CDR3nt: TGCGCCAGCCCCTCCCGGAGGGACAGGGCCCAGGACACTGAAGCTTTCTTT
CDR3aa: CASPSRRDRAQDTEAFF

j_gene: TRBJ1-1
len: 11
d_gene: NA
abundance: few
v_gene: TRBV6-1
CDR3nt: TGTGCCAGCACTCGGAGGACTGAAGCTTTCTTT
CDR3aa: CASTRRTEAFF

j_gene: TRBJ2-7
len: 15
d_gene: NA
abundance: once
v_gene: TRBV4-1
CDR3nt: TGCGCCAGCAGCCAAGATTTAGGGAGCTCCTACGAGCAGTACTTC
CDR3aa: CASSQDLGSSYEQYF

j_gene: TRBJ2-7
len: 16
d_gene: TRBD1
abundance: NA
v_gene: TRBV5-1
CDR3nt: TGCGCCAGCAGCTTGGGTTACAGGGGAACGACCTACGAGCAGTACTTC
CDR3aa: CASSLGYRGTTYEQYF

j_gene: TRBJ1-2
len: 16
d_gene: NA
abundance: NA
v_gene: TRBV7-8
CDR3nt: TGTGCCAGCAGCTTAAGTACTACAGGACAAAACTATGGCTACACCTTC
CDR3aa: CASSLSTTGQNYGYTF

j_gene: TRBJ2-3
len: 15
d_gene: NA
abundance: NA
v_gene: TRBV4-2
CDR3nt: TGTGCCAGCAGCCAAGATCTCGTTGTCACAGATACGCAGTATTTT
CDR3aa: CASSQDLVVTDTQYF

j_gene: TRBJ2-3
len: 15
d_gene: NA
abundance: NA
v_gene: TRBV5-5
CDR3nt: TGTGCCAGCAGCCTTTGGGCCGAGGGAACAGATACGCAGTATTTT
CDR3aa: CASSLWAEGTDTQYF

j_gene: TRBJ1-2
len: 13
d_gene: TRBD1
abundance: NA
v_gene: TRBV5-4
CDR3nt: TGTGCCAGCAGTTACACGACAGGGACGGGCTACACCTTC
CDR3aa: CASSYTTGTGYTF